The sequence of this TCR beta chain was determined in a study of shared clonotypes between healthy human individuals. Study-level results: Collection of samples was limited to blood; tissue repertoires likely differ. Among the subsets, naive ones generally showed larger estimated richness than memory ones.

With regard to this clone: No antigen is known for it. This sample includes further DNA sequences coding for the same CDR3.

The authors distributed each subset's genomic DNA evenly over several immunoSEQ plates. The protocol was immunoSEQ multiplex PCR, while the TCRdb copy is restricted to in-frame clones and leaves out a portion. The table shows about 2.1 million clones, with roughly 91% occurring only once. CD45RO-negative CD8 cells positively selected for CCR7 made up the naive population, which excluded terminally differentiated effector memory CD45RA+ cells. CDR3 size: 13 residues. Germline CDR1 MNHEY, CDR2 SMNVEV (reference sequence). J was trimmed by 0 bases and V by 9 bases; bases with no gene match: 2. Sequenced material: naive CD8+ T cells from PBMCs. The chain is built from TRBV27 and TRBJ2-7, with TRBD2 matching over 10 bases. The source of this sequence is a young man in good health. Some clones in this sample may be carry-over from other donors' samples. The CDR3 spells CASSGGSSYEQYF. In DNA, the CDR3 is TGTGCCAGTAGCGGGGGGAGCTCCTACGAGCAGTACTTC.